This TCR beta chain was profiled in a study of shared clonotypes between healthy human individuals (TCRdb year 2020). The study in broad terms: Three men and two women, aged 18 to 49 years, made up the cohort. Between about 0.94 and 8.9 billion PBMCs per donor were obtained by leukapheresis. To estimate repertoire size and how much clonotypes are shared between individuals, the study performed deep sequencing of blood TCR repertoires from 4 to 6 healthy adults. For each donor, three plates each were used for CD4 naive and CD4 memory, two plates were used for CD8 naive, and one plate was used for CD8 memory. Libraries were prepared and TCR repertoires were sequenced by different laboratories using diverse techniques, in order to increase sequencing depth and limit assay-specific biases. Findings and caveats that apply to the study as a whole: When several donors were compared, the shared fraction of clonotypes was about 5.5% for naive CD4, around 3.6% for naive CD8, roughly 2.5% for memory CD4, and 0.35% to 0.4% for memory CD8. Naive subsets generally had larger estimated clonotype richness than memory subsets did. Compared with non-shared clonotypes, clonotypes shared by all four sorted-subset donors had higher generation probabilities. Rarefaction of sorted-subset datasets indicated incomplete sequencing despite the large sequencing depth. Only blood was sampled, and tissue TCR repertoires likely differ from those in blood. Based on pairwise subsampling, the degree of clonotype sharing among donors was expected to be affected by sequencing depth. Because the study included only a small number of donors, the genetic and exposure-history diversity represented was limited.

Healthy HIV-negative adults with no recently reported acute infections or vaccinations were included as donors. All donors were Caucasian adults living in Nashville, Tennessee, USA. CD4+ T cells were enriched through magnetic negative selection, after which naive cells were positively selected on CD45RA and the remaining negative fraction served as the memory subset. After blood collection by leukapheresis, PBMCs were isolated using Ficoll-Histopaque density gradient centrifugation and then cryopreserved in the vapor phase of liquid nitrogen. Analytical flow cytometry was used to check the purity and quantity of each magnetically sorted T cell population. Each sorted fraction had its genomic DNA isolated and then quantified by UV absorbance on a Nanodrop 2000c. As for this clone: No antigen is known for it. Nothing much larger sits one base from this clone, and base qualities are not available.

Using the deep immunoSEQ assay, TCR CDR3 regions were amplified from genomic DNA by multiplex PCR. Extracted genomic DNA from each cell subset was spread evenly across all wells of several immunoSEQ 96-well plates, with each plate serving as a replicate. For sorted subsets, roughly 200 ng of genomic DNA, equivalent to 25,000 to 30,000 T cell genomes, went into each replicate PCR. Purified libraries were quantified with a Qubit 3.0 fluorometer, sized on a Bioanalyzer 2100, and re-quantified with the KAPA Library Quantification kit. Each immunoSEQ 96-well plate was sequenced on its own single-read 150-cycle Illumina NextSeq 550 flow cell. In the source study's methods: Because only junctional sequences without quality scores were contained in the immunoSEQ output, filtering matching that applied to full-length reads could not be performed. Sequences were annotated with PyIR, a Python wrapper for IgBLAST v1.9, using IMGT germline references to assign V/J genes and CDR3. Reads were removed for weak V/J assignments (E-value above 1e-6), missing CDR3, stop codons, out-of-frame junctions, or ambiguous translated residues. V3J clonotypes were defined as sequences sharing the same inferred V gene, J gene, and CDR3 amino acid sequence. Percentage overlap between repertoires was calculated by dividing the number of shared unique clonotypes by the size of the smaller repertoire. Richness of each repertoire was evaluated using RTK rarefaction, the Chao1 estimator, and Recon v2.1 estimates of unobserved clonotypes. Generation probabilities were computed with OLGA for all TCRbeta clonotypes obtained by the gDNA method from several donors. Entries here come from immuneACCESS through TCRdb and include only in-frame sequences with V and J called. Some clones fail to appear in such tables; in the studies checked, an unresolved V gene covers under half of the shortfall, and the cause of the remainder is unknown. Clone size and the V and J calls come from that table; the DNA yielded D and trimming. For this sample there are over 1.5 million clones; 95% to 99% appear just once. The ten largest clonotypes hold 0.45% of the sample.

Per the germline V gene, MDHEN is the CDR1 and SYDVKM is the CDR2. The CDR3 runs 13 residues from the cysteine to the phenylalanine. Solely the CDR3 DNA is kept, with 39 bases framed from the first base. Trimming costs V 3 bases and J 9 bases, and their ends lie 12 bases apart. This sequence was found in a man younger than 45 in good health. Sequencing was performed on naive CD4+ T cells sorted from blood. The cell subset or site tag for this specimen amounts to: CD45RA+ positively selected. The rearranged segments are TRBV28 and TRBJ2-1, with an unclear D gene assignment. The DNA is TGTGCCAGCAGTTTGCCCAGGCACGTTGAGCAGTTCTTC. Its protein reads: CASSLPRHVEQFF.